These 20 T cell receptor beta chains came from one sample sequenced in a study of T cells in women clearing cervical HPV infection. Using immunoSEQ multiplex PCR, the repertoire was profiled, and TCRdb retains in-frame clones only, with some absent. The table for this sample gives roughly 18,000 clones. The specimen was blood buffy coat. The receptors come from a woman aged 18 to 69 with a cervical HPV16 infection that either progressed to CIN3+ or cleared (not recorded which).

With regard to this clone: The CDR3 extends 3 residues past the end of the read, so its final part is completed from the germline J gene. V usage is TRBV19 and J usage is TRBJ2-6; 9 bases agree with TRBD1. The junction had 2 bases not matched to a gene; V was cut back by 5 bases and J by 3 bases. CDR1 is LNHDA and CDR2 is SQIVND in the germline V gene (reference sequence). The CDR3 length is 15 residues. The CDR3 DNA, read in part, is TGTGCCAGTAGTCACAGGGGGCTTGGGGCCAACGTC. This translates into CASSHRGLGANV. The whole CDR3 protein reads CASSHRGLGANVLTF.

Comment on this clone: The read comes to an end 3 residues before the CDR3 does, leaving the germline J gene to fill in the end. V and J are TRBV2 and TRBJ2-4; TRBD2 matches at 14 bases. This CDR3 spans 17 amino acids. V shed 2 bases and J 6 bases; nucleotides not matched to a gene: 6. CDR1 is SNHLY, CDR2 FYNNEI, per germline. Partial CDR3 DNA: TGTGCCAGCAGTGAATACCGACTAGCGGGAGGGCCAAACATT. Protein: CASSEYRLAGGPNI. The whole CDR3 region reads CASSEYRLAGGPNIQYF.

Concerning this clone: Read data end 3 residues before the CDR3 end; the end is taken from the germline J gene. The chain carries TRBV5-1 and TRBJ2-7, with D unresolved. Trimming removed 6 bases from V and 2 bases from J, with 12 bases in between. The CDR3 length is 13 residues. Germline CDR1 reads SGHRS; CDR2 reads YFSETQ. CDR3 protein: CASTNDAPYEQYF. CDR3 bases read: TGCGCCAGCACTAACGATGCCCCCTACGAG.

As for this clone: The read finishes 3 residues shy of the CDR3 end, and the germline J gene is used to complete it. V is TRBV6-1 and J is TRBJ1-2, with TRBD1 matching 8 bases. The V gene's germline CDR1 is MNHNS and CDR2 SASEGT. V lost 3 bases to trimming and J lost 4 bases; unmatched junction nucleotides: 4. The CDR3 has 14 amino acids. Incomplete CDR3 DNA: TGTGCCAGCAGTGATGTCGGACAGGGCTATGGC. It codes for CASSDVGQGYG. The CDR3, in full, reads CASSDVGQGYGYTF.

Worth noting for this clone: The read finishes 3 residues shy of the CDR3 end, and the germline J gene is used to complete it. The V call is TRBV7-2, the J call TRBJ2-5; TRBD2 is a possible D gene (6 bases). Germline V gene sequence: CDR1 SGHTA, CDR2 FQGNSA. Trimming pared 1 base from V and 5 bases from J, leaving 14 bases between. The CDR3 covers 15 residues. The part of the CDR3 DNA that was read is TGTGCCAGCAGCTTAGGTGGCGGGAAGGGTGAGACC. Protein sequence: CASSLGGGKGET. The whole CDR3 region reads CASSLGGGKGETQYF.

CDR3 DNA, as far as it was read: TGCGCCAGCAGCTTGGGCGCCGGTAGGGGAAGCACAGATACG. This encodes CASSLGAGRGSTDT. The complete CDR3 protein is CASSLGAGRGSTDTQYF. The chain combines TRBV5-1 with TRBJ2-3; maybe TRBD1 (5 bases). The read ends 3 residues before the CDR3 terminus; that terminus is restored from the germline J gene. V dropped 0 bases and J dropped 0 bases, with 14 bases sitting between them. This CDR3 is built from 17 residues. Germline loops: CDR1 SGHRS, CDR2 YFSETQ.

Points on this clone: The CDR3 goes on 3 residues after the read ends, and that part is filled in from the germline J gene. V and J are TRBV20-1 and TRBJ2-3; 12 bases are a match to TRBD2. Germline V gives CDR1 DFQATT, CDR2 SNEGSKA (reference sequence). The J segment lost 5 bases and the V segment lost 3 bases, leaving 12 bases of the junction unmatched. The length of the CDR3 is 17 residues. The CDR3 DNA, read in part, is TGCAGTGCTAGTAGTCTAGCGGGAGGGCCGCGGGAAGATACG. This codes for CSASSLAGGPREDT. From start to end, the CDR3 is CSASSLAGGPREDTQYF.

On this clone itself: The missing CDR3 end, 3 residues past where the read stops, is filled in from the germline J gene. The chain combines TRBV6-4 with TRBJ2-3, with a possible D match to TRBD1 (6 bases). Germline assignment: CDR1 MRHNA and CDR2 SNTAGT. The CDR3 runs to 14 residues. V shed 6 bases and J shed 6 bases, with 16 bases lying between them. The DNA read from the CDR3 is TGTGCCAGCAGGAGGGACATTTCTGGCGATACG. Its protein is CASRRDISGDT. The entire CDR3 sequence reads CASRRDISGDTQYF.

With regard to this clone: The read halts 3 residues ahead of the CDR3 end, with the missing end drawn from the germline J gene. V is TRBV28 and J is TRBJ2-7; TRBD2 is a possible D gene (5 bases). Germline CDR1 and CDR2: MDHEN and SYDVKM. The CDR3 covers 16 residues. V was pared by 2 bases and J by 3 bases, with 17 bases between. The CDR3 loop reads CASSLLEVAGDYEQYF. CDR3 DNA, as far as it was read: TGTGCCAGCAGTTTACTTGAGGTAGCCGGGGACTACGAG.

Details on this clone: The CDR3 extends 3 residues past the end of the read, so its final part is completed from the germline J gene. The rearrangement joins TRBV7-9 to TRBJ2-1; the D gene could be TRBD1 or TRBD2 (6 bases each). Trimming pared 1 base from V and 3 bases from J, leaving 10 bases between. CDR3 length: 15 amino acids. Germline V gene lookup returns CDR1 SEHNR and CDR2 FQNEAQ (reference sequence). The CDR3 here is CASSLGRGSYNEQFF. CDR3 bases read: TGTGCCAGCAGCTTAGGGAGGGGGAGCTACAATGAG.

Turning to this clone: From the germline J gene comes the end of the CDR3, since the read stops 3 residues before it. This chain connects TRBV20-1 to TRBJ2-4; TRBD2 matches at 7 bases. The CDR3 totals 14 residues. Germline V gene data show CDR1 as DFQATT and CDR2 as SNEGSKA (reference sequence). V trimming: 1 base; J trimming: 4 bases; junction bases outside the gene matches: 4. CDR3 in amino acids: CSARVPGGKNIQYF. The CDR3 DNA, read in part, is TGCAGTGCTAGAGTTCCGGGGGGTAAAAACATT.

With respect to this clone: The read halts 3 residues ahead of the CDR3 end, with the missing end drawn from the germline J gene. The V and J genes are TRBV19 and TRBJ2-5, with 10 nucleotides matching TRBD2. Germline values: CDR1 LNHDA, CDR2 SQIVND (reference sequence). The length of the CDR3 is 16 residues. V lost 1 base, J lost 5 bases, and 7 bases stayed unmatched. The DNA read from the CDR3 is TGTGCCAGTAGTATAGTGCCTAGCGGGGGTCGGGAGACC. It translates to CASSIVPSGGRET. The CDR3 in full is CASSIVPSGGRETQYF. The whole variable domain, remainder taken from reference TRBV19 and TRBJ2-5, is DGGITQSPKYLFRKEGQNVTLSCEQNLNHDAMYWYRQDPGQGLRLIYYSQIVNDFQKGDIAEGYSVSREKKESFPLTVTSAQKNPTAFYLCASSIVPSGGRETQYFGPGTRLLVL.

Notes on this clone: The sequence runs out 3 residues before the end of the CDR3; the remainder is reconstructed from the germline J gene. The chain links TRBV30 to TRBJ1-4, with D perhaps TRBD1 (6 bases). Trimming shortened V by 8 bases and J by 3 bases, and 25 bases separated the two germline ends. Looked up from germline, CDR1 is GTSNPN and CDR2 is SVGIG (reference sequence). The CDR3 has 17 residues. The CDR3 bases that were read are TGTGCCGGACGGGGGGGGAACGCGGGACAACCTAATGAAAAA. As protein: CAGRGGNAGQPNEK. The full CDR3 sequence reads CAGRGGNAGQPNEKLFF.

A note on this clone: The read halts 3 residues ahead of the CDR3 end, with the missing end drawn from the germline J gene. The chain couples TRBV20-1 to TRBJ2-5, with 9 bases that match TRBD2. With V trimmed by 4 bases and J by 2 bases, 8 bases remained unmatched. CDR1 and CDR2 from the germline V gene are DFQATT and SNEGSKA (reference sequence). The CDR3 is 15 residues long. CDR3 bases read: TGCAGTGCTATCTCCCCAGCGGGGGGTCAAGAGACC. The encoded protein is CSAISPAGGQET. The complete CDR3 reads CSAISPAGGQETQYF.

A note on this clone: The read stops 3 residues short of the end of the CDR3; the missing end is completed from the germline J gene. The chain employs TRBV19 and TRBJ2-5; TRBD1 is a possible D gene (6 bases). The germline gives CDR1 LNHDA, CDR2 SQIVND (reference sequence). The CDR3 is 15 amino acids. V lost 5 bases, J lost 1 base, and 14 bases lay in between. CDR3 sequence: CASSVQQGPQETQYF. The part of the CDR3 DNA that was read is TGTGCCAGTAGTGTTCAACAGGGCCCCCAAGAGACC.

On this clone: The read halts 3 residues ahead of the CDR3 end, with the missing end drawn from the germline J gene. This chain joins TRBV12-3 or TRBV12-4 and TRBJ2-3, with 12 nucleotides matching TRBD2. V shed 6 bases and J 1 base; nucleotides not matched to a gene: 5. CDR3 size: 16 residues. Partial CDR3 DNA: TGTGCCAGCAGAGTGGCTAGCGGGGGGGGCACAGATACG. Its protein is CASRVASGGGTDT. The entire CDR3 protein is CASRVASGGGTDTQYF.

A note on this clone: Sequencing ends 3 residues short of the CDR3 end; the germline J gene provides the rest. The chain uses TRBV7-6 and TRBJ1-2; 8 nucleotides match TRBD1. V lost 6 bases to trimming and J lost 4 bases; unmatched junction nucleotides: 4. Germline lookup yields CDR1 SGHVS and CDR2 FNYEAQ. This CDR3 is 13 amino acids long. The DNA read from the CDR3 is TGTGCCAGCAGTTCGGACAGGGCCTATGGC. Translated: CASSSDRAYG. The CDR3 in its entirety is CASSSDRAYGYTF. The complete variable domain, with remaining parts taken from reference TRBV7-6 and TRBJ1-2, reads GAGVSQSPRYKVTKRGQDVALRCDPISGHVSLYWYRQALGQGPEFLTYFNYEAQQDKSGLPNDRFSAERPEGSISTLTIQRTEQRDSAMYRCASSSDRAYGYTFGSGTRLTVV.

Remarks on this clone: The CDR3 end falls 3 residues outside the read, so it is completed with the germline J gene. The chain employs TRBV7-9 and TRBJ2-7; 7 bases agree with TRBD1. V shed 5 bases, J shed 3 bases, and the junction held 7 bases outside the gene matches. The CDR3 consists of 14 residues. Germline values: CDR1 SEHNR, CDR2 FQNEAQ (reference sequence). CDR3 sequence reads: CASSPQGGVYEQYF. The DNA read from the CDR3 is TGTGCCAGCAGCCCCCAAGGGGGCGTCTACGAG.

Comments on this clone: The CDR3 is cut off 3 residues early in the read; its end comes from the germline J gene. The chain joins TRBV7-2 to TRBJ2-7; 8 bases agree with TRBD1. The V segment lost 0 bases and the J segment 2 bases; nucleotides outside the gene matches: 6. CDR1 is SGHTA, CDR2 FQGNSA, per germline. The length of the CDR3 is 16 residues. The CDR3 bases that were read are TGTGCCAGCAGCTTAGCGGTTGGACAGGGCACCTACGAG. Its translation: CASSLAVGQGTYE. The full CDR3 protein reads CASSLAVGQGTYEQYF.

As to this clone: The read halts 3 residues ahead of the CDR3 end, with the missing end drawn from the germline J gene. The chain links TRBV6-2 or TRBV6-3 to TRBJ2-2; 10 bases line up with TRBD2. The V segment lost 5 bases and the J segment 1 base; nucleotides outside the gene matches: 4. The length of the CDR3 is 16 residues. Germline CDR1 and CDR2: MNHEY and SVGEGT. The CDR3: CASSLLAGMNTGELFF. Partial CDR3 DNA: TGTGCCAGCAGTCTACTAGCGGGAATGAACACCGGGGAG.